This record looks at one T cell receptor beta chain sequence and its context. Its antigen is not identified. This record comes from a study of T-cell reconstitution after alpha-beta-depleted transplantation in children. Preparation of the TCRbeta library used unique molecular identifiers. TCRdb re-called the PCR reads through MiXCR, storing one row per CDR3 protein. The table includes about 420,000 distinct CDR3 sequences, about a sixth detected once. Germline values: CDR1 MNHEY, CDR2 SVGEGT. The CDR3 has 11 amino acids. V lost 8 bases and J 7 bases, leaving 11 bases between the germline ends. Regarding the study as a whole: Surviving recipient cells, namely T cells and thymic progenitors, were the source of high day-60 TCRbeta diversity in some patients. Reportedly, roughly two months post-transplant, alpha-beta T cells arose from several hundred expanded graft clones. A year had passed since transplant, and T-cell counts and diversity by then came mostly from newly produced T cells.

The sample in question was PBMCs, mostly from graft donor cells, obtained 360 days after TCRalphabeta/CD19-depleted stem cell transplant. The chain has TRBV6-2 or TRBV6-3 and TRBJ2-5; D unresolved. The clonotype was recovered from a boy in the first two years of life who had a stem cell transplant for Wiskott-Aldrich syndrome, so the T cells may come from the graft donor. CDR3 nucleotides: TGTGCCAGCGGAAGACTGGGGACCCAGTACTTC. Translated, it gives CASGRLGTQYF.